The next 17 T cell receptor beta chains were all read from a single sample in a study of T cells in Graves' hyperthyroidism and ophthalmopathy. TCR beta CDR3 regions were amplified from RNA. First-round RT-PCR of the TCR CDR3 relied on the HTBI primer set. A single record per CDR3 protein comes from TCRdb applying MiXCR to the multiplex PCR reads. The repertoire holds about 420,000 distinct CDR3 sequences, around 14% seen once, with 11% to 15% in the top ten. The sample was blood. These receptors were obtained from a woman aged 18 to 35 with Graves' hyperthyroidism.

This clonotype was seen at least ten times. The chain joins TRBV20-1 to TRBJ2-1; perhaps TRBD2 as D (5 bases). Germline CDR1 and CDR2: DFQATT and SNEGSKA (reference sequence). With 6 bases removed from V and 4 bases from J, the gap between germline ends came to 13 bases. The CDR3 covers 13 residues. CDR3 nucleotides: TGCAGTGCCCGTCAAGCGGAGTACAATGAGCAGTTCTTC. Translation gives CSARQAEYNEQFF.

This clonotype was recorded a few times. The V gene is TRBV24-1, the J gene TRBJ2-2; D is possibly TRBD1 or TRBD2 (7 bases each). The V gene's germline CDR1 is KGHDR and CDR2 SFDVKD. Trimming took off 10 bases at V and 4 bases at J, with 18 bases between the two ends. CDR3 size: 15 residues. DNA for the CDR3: TGTGCCACTACTAGCGAGGGGGCCGGCACCGGGGAGCTGTTTTTT. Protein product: CATTSEGAGTGELFF.

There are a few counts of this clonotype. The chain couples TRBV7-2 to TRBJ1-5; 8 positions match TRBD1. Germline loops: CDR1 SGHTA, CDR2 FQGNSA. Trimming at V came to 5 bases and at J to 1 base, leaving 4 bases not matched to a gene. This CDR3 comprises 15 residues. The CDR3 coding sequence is TGTGCCAGCAGCCGCGGACAGGGAAGCAATCAGCCCCAGCATTTT. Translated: CASSRGQGSNQPQHF. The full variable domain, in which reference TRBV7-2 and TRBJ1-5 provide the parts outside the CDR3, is GAGVSQSPSNKVTEKGKDVELRCDPISGHTALYWYRQSLGQGLEFLIYFQGNSAPDKSGLPSDRFSAERTGGSVSTLTIQRTQQEDSAVYLCASSRGQGSNQPQHFGDGTRLSIL.

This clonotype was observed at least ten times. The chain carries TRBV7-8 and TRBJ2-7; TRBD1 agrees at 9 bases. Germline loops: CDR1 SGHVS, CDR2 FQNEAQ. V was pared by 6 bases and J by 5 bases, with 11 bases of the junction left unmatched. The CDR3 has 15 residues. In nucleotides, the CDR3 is TGTGCCAGCAGACCAACGGACAGGGGTGGGAACGAGCAGTACTTC. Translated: CASRPTDRGGNEQYF.

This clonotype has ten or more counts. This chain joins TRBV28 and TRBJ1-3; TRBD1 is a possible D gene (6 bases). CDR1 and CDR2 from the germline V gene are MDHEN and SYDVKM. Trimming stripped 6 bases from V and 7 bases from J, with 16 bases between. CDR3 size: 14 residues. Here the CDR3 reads CASREQGFRNTIYF. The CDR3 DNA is TGTGCCAGCAGGGAACAGGGCTTTCGTAACACCATATATTTT.

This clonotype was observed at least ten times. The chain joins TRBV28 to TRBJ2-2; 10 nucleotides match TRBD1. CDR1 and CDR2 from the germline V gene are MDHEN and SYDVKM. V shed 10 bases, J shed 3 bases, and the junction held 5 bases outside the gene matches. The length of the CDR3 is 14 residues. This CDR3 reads CATQGTGDTGELFF. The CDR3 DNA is TGTGCCACCCAAGGGACAGGGGACACCGGGGAGCTGTTTTTT.

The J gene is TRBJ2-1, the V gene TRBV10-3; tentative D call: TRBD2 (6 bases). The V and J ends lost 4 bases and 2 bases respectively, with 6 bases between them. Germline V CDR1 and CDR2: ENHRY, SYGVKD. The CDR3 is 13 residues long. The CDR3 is CAISGLAYNEQFF. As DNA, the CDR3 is TGTGCCATCAGTGGACTAGCCTACAATGAGCAGTTCTTC.

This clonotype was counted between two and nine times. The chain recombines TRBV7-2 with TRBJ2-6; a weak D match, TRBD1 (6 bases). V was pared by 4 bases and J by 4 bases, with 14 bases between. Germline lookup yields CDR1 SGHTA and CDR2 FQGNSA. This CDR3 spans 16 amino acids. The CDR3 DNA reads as TGTGCCAGCAGCTCGGACGCAGGGGCAGGGGCCAACGTCCTGACTTTC. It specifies CASSSDAGAGANVLTF. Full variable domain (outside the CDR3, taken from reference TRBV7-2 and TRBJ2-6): GAGVSQSPSNKVTEKGKDVELRCDPISGHTALYWYRQSLGQGLEFLIYFQGNSAPDKSGLPSDRFSAERTGGSVSTLTIQRTQQEDSAVYLCASSSDAGAGANVLTFGAGSRLTVL.

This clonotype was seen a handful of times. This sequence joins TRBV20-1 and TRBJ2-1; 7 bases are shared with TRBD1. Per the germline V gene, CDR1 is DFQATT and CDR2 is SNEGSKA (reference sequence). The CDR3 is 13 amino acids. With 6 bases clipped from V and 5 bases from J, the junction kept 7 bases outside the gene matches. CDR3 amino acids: CSADRQGDNEQFF. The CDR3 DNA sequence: TGCAGTGCAGATCGACAGGGCGACAATGAGCAGTTCTTC.

As DNA, the CDR3 is TGTGCCACCAGTGAACGAGTCAGTAAGACCCAGTACTTC. Protein product: CATSERVSKTQYF. The V and J genes are TRBV24-1 and TRBJ2-5; D remains unclear. This CDR3 comprises 13 residues. Per germline, CDR1 KGHDR and CDR2 SFDVKD. The ends were cut back, 4 bases at V and 6 bases at J, with 11 bases in the middle.

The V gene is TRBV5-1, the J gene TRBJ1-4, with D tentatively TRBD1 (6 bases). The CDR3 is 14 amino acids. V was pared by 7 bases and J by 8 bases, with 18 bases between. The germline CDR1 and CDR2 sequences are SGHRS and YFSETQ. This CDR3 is CASRPGATDEKLFF. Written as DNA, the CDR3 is TGCGCCAGCCGCCCGGGGGCTACGGACGAAAAACTGTTTTTT. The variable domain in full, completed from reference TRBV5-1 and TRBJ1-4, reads KAGVTQTPRYLIKTRGQQVTLSCSPISGHRSVSWYQQTPGQGLQFLFEYFSETQRNKGNFPGRFSGRQFSNSRSEMNVSTLELGDSALYLCASRPGATDEKLFFGSGTQLSVL.

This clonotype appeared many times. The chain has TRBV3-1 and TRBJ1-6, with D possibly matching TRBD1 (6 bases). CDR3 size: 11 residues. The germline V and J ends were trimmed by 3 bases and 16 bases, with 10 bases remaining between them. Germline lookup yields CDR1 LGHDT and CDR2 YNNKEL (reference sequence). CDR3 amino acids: CASSQQGRLHF. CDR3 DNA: TGTGCCAGCAGCCAGCAGGGGAGACTCCACTTT.

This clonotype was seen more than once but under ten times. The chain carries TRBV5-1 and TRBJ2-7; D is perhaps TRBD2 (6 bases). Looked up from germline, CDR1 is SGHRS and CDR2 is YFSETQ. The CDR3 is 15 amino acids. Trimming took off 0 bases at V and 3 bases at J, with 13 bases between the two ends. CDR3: CASSLGGTANYEQYF. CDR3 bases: TGCGCCAGCAGCTTGGGGGGGACTGCGAACTACGAGCAGTACTTC.

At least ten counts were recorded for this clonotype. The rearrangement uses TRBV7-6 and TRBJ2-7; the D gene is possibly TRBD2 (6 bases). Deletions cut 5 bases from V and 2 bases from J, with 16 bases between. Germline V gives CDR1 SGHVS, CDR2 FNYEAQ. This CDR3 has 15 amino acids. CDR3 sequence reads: CASSPNEGGPYEQYF. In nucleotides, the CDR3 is TGTGCCAGCAGCCCGAACGAGGGAGGCCCCTACGAGCAGTACTTC.

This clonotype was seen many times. CDR3 bases: TGTGCCAGCAGACCCCGGGGGTTCATGAACACTGAAGCTTTCTTT. Protein product: CASRPRGFMNTEAFF. V and J are TRBV3-1 and TRBJ1-1; D possibly corresponds to TRBD1 (5 bases). Trimming pared 6 bases from V and 0 bases from J, leaving 14 bases between. The germline gives CDR1 LGHDT, CDR2 YNNKEL (reference sequence). The CDR3 runs 15 residues.

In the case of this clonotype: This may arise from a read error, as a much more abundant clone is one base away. The CDR3 sequence: CASSLHSGANVLTF. CDR3 nucleotide sequence: TGTGCCAGCAGCTTACACTCTGGGGCCAACGTCCTGACTTTC. The chain uses TRBV13 and TRBJ2-6, with unresolved D. Germline V gene data show CDR1 as PRHDT and CDR2 as FYEKMQ (reference sequence). The CDR3 has 14 amino acids. The V gene lost 2 bases and the J gene lost 0 bases, with 2 bases spanning the gap.

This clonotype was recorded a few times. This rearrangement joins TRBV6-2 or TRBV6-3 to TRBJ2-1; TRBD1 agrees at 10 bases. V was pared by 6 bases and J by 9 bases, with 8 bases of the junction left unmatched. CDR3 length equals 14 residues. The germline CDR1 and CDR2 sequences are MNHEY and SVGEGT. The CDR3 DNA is TGTGCCAGCAGCCACCGGGACAGGGGTGCTGAGCAGTTCTTC. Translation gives CASSHRDRGAEQFF.